The 9 T cell receptor beta chains presented below share a single source sample, sequenced in a study of blood T cells in healthy people across ages. Using a J-beta primer mix together with a sample-barcoded 5' primer, a second PCR was run for about 6 to 11 cycles. One entry per CDR3 protein, called by TCRdb with MiXCR from the 5' RACE reads. The data contain about 1,400,000 distinct CDR3 sequences, roughly 59% of them singletons. Input material: blood. The origin of the receptors is a man aged 18 to 35 in good health.

The chain employs TRBV10-3 and TRBJ1-2; 9 nucleotides agree with TRBD1. With 8 bases clipped from V and 0 bases from J, the junction kept 16 bases outside the gene matches. This CDR3 comprises 18 residues. Germline V gene sequence: CDR1 ENHRY, CDR2 SYGVKD. The CDR3 spells CAIGGVNRTGASNYGYTF. CDR3 coding DNA: TGTGCCATCGGTGGGGTGAATAGGACAGGGGCTTCTAACTATGGCTACACCTTC.

The V gene is TRBV28, the J gene TRBJ2-5; 8 bases fit TRBD2. J gave up 5 bases and V 8 bases, and 7 bases lay outside the gene matches. Germline-derived CDR1 and CDR2 are MDHEN and SYDVKM. This CDR3 has 13 amino acids. CDR3 in DNA: TGTGCCAGCGCGCACCAGCGGGGGGAGACCCAGTACTTC. Protein product: CASAHQRGETQYF.

The chain couples TRBV10-3 to TRBJ2-7; no clear D gene. Germline values: CDR1 ENHRY, CDR2 SYGVKD. Trimming took 7 bases from V and 4 from J, leaving 14 bases between them. The CDR3 has 13 residues. DNA of the CDR3: TGTGCCATCAACCCCGCCTTAGGATACGAGCAGTACTTC. Translated, it gives CAINPALGYEQYF.

This clonotype has just a few counts. A much more abundant neighbour one base away suggests this may be a read error. The gene calls are TRBV6-6 and TRBJ1-4; no reliable D call. The CDR3 covers 13 residues. Germline CDR1 is MNHNY and CDR2 is SVGAGI (reference sequence). V was shortened by 5 bases and J by 4 bases, with 8 bases between the two germline ends. CDR3 DNA sequence: TGTGCCAGCAGTCCGGCAGATAATGAAAAACTGTTTTTT. Amino acid sequence: CASSPADNEKLFF.

This clonotype turned up a few times. This chain joins TRBV29-1 and TRBJ2-7; the D is unclear. The CDR3 totals 14 residues. Trimming took 4 bases from V and 2 from J, leaving 15 bases between them. In germline, CDR1 is SQVTM, CDR2 ANQGSEA. CDR3 sequence (DNA): TGCAGCGTTGTACCGGCAGCCAGACCCTACGAGCAGTACTTC. Translated: CSVVPAARPYEQYF.

This clonotype has just a few counts. V and J are TRBV5-6 and TRBJ2-4, with D possibly being TRBD1 or TRBD2 (6 bases each). This CDR3 spans 11 amino acids. V lost 3 bases and J 13 bases, leaving 11 bases between the germline ends. Germline-derived CDR1 and CDR2 are SGHDT and YYEEEE. CDR3 loop: CASSYGGKQYF. The CDR3 DNA sequence: TGTGCCAGCAGCTACGGGGGCAAGCAGTACTTC.

V gene TRBV6-1 combines with J gene TRBJ1-4, with a tentative D call TRBD1 (6 bases). The V end lost 2 bases, the J end lost 7 bases, and 11 bases lay between the germline ends. Germline values: CDR1 MNHNS, CDR2 SASEGT. CDR3 size: 14 residues. The chain's CDR3 is CASSEWAGVEKLFF. CDR3 sequence (DNA): TGTGCCAGCAGTGAATGGGCAGGGGTTGAAAAACTGTTTTTT.

This clonotype appeared a single time. The V and J genes are TRBV10-2 and TRBJ2-1; TRBD2 aligns across 12 bases. The CDR3 is 15 amino acids. Germline V lookup: CDR1 WSHSY, CDR2 SAAADI. The CDR3 DNA reads TGCGGGATTGGGACTAGCGGGTCTCATGGCAATGAGCAGTTCTTC. It encodes CGIGTSGSHGNEQFF.

The chain has TRBV13 and TRBJ2-2; D uncertain. The CDR3 is 14 amino acids. V was clipped by 2 bases and J by 4 bases, with 8 bases between them. The germline CDR1 and CDR2 sequences are PRHDT and FYEKMQ (reference sequence). CDR3 residues: CASSLRQITGELFF. CDR3 sequence (DNA): TGTGCCAGCAGCTTACGGCAGATCACCGGGGAGCTGTTTTTT. Looking up the rest from reference TRBV13 and TRBJ2-2 gives the full variable domain: AAGVIQSPRHLIKEKRETATLKCYPIPRHDTVYWYQQGPGQDPQFLISFYEKMQSDKGSIPDRFSAQQFSDYHSELNMSSLELGDSALYFCASSLRQITGELFFGEGSRLTVL.